These 32 T cell receptor beta chains were all obtained from the same sample, sequenced in a study of Graves' ophthalmopathy and Graves' hyperthyroidism. Using RNA transcripts, the TCR beta CDR3 regions were amplified. HTBI-primed first-round RT-PCR preceded second-round multiplex PCR. Using its own MiXCR run on the multiplex PCR reads, TCRdb lists one record per CDR3 protein. The sample contains under 250,000 distinct CDR3 sequences, 20% to 25% of which appear only once. The sequencing input was peripheral blood. The receptors shown here come from a woman between 45 and 60 years old with Graves' ophthalmopathy.

This clonotype was found many times. This chain uses TRBV28 with TRBJ2-2, with 8 bases lining up with TRBD2. CDR3 size: 14 residues. Germline V gene data show CDR1 as MDHEN and CDR2 as SYDVKM. With V trimmed by 10 bases and J by 4 bases, 8 bases remained unmatched. DNA of the CDR3: TGTGCCACGATAGCGGGGACGGCCACCGGGGAGCTGTTTTTT. Residues: CATIAGTATGELFF.

This clonotype came up a few times. The chain combines TRBV3-1 with TRBJ1-5; TRBD1 might be the D (6 bases). V lost 1 base and J lost 2, with 9 bases in between. The CDR3 is 15 residues long. CDR1 and CDR2 (germline): LGHDT, YNNKEL (reference sequence). The CDR3 region has the DNA TGTGCCAGCAGCCAAGTATCAGGGGGCAATCAGCCCCAGCATTTT. This sequence encodes CASSQVSGGNQPQHF.

The V and J genes are TRBV9 and TRBJ1-6; TRBD1 aligns across 7 bases. In germline, CDR1 is SGDLS, CDR2 YYNGEE. The CDR3 is 15 residues long. V lost 2 bases and J lost 7; bases outside the gene matches: 6. The CDR3 here is CASSVTGTENSPLHF. CDR3 sequence (DNA): TGTGCCAGCAGCGTGACCGGGACAGAGAATTCACCCCTCCACTTT.

This clonotype occurred many times. The chain employs TRBV2 and TRBJ1-1, with D unclear. CDR1 and CDR2 (germline): SNHLY, FYNNEI. This CDR3 has 16 amino acids. V was pared by 6 bases and J by 8 bases, with 25 bases between. The CDR3 spells CASRDRQGGNLGEAFF. The CDR3 region has the DNA TGTGCCAGCAGAGACCGACAAGGAGGGAACTTAGGGGAAGCTTTCTTT.

The J gene is TRBJ1-4, the V gene TRBV28; 7 nucleotides line up with TRBD1. The V segment lost 5 bases and the J segment 0 bases; nucleotides outside the gene matches: 6. CDR1 is MDHEN and CDR2 is SYDVKM in the germline V gene. The CDR3 totals 16 residues. CDR3 in amino acids: CASSATGPATNEKLFF. The CDR3 DNA reads TGTGCCAGCAGTGCGACAGGGCCAGCAACTAATGAAAAACTGTTTTTT. Based on the CDR3 plus reference TRBV28 and TRBJ1-4, the full variable domain is DVKVTQSSRYLVKRTGEKVFLECVQDMDHENMFWYRQDPGLGLRLIYFSYDVKMKEKGDIPEGYSVSREKKERFSLILESASTNQTSMYLCASSATGPATNEKLFFGSGTQLSVL.

This clonotype was detected many times. This chain links TRBV29-1 with TRBJ2-7; 9 bases align to TRBD2. This CDR3 has 15 amino acids. Trimming at V came to 7 bases and at J to 3 bases, leaving 13 bases not matched to a gene. Germline CDR1 reads SQVTM; CDR2 reads ANQGSEA. As DNA, the CDR3 is TGCAGCGCTGCGGGACTAGCTGGGAGAGACTACGAGCAGTACTTC. It yields the protein CSAAGLAGRDYEQYF.

This clonotype was seen at least ten times. The chain recombines TRBV28 with TRBJ1-1, with 10 positions matching TRBD1. Trimming at V came to 3 bases and at J to 5 bases, leaving 6 bases not matched to a gene. Germline CDR1 MDHEN, CDR2 SYDVKM. This CDR3 has 15 amino acids. CDR3 residues: CASSLAGTGETEAFF. CDR3 in DNA: TGTGCCAGCAGTTTGGCCGGGACAGGGGAGACTGAAGCTTTCTTT. Supplemented by reference TRBV28 and TRBJ1-1, the full variable domain reads DVKVTQSSRYLVKRTGEKVFLECVQDMDHENMFWYRQDPGLGLRLIYFSYDVKMKEKGDIPEGYSVSREKKERFSLILESASTNQTSMYLCASSLAGTGETEAFFGQGTRLTVV.

This clonotype came up many times. The genes are TRBV4-1 and TRBJ2-5; TRBD1 might be the D (6 bases). Trimming took off 3 bases at V and 4 bases at J, with 18 bases between the two ends. Per the germline V gene, CDR1 is MGHRA and CDR2 is YSYEKL. This CDR3 is built from 16 residues. The DNA of the CDR3 is TGCGCCAGCAGCCACCGGACAGTCAGGTCCTTAGAGACCCAGTACTTC. Translation: CASSHRTVRSLETQYF.

This clonotype was counted at least ten times. This chain joins TRBV11-2 and TRBJ2-2, with TRBD2 matching over 14 bases. Losses at the gene ends were 5 bases for V and 7 bases for J; bases not matched to a gene: 3. CDR1 and CDR2 from the germline V gene are SGHAT and FQNNGV. The CDR3 covers 15 residues. CDR3 sequence (DNA): TGTGCCAGCAGCCGACTAGCGGGAGGGATCGGGGAGCTGTTTTTT. Translating it yields CASSRLAGGIGELFF.

The sample holds many counts of this clonotype. V usage is TRBV15 and J usage is TRBJ1-2; D is unresolved. The V gene lost 5 bases and the J gene lost 2 bases, with 12 bases spanning the gap. Germline CDR1 LNHNV, CDR2 YYDKDF (reference sequence). This CDR3 contains 14 residues. CDR3 nucleotides: TGTGCCACCAGCGGAAGACTGGGGAACTATGGCTACACCTTC. Translated: CATSGRLGNYGYTF.

This clonotype was found many times. The chain employs TRBV27 and TRBJ2-7; the D gene is possibly TRBD1 (6 bases). Germline CDR1 MNHEY, CDR2 SMNVEV (reference sequence). V lost 6 bases, J lost 4 bases, and 16 bases lay in between. This CDR3 has 14 residues. The CDR3 reads CASRPRQVGYEQYF. The CDR3 region has the DNA TGTGCCAGCAGACCCCGACAGGTGGGGTACGAGCAGTACTTC.

This clonotype was observed many times. This chain connects TRBV6-2 or TRBV6-3 to TRBJ2-7; D may be TRBD1 (5 bases). V shed 7 bases and J shed 6 bases, with 19 bases lying between them. Per the germline V gene, CDR1 is MNHEY and CDR2 is SVGEGT. This CDR3 region has 14 residues. The DNA of the CDR3 is TGTGCCAGCAAGTTTCGACAGAGGTCGAGCGAGCAGTACTTC. Its protein product is CASKFRQRSSEQYF.

Many counts were recorded for this clonotype. This sequence joins TRBV10-3 and TRBJ2-5, with D perhaps TRBD1 or TRBD2 (5 bases each). Germline V gene lookup returns CDR1 ENHRY and CDR2 SYGVKD. The CDR3 has 14 amino acids. Trimming took 3 bases from V and 3 from J, leaving 11 bases between them. The CDR3 reads CAISEGTTKETQYF. CDR3 coding DNA: TGTGCCATCAGTGAAGGGACGACCAAAGAGACCCAGTACTTC.

This clonotype was seen many times. The V and J genes are TRBV6-1 and TRBJ2-7; the match to TRBD1 covers 8 bases. This CDR3 has 14 amino acids. The V segment lost 2 bases and the J segment 6 bases; nucleotides outside the gene matches: 6. CDR1 is MNHNS and CDR2 is SASEGT in the germline V gene. The CDR3 spells CASSESAGGSEQYF. The CDR3 DNA is TGTGCCAGCAGTGAATCTGCAGGGGGCTCCGAGCAGTACTTC.

V and J are TRBV3-1 and TRBJ2-6; D unresolved. The V and J ends lost 1 base and 0 bases respectively, with 4 bases between them. This CDR3 spans 15 amino acids. CDR1 and CDR2 (germline): LGHDT, YNNKEL (reference sequence). The chain's CDR3 is CASSQAASGANVLTF. In nucleotides, the CDR3 is TGTGCCAGCAGCCAAGCTGCCTCTGGGGCCAACGTCCTGACTTTC.

This clonotype has at least ten counts. The rearrangement links TRBV28 to TRBJ2-5; 14 bases line up with TRBD2. Germline-derived CDR1 and CDR2 are MDHEN and SYDVKM. V lost 6 bases, J lost 1 base, and 10 bases stayed unmatched. The CDR3 totals 18 residues. CDR3 amino acids: CASSSGLAGDWVQETQYF. In DNA form, the CDR3 reads TGTGCCAGCAGCTCGGGACTAGCGGGAGACTGGGTCCAAGAGACCCAGTACTTC.

This clonotype occurred many times. This CDR3 reads CASSPPGRTRETQYF. CDR3 coding DNA: TGTGCCAGCTCACCACCGGGGAGAACAAGAGAGACCCAGTACTTC. The chain is built from TRBV18 and TRBJ2-5, with D possibly matching TRBD2 (5 bases). The CDR3 has 15 amino acids. From germline, CDR1 is KGHSH and CDR2 LQKENI. V lost 0 bases and J 4 bases, leaving 12 bases between the germline ends.

The chain uses TRBV6-1 and TRBJ2-3, with a possible D match to TRBD2 (6 bases). The germline V and J ends were trimmed by 9 bases and 5 bases, with 18 bases remaining between them. Germline CDR1 and CDR2: MNHNS and SASEGT. This CDR3 has 14 residues. The CDR3 is CASSLGRSLDTQYF. CDR3 nucleotides: TGTGCCAGTTCCCTCGGGAGAAGCCTAGATACGCAGTATTTT.

The genes are TRBV20-1 and TRBJ2-7, with D tentatively TRBD2 (5 bases). The V gene's germline CDR1 is DFQATT and CDR2 SNEGSKA (reference sequence). V was trimmed by 3 bases and J by 3 bases, leaving 18 bases between them. This CDR3 has 15 amino acids. The CDR3, as DNA: TGCAGTGCTAGGGGCCCAGGCAGCGGCTACTACGAGCAGTACTTC. Translating it yields CSARGPGSGYYEQYF.

This clonotype was seen a few times. The genes are TRBV20-1 and TRBJ1-3; 12 positions agree with TRBD1. CDR1 and CDR2 (germline): DFQATT, SNEGSKA (reference sequence). CDR3 size: 18 residues. V gave up 5 bases and J gave up 3 bases; unmatched junction bases: 14. CDR3 sequence: CSAARRDRGLVIGNTIYF. CDR3 nucleotide sequence: TGCAGTGCTGCTCGTAGGGACAGGGGGCTCGTGATTGGAAACACCATATATTTT.

This clonotype was found many times. The chain recombines TRBV20-1 with TRBJ1-2; 7 bases line up with TRBD1. The CDR3 totals 13 residues. V was clipped by 4 bases and J by 5 bases; unmatched bases: 7. Germline CDR1 and CDR2: DFQATT and SNEGSKA (reference sequence). CDR3 in DNA: TGCAGTGCTACCCCTGGGACAGCATATGGCTACACCTTC. It encodes CSATPGTAYGYTF.

This clonotype was counted at least ten times. This chain joins TRBV5-1 and TRBJ2-1, with D perhaps matching TRBD2 (5 bases). This CDR3 spans 15 amino acids. Trimming stripped 4 bases from V and 5 bases from J, with 16 bases between. Germline values: CDR1 SGHRS, CDR2 YFSETQ. This chain's CDR3 is CASSGGLAVDNEQFF. The CDR3 DNA reads TGCGCCAGCAGCGGTGGACTTGCTGTCGACAATGAGCAGTTCTTC.

In this sample, this clonotype turned up many times. The DNA for the CDR3 is TGTGCCAGTAGTTCCCACGGGACAGGGCCCTCGGAGCAGTACTTC. This translates into CASSSHGTGPSEQYF. This chain uses TRBV19 with TRBJ2-7; 9 bases match TRBD1. Unmatched junction bases numbered 12, after V lost 5 bases and J lost 7 bases. The CDR3 covers 15 residues. Germline V gene lookup returns CDR1 LNHDA and CDR2 SQIVND (reference sequence).

V and J are TRBV3-1 and TRBJ1-2, with TRBD1 as a possible D gene (5 bases). Germline loops: CDR1 LGHDT, CDR2 YNNKEL (reference sequence). CDR3 size: 13 residues. V was trimmed by 2 bases and J by 7 bases, leaving 11 bases between them. The DNA of the CDR3 is TGTGCCAGCAGCCAATCGGGACTCTCTGGCTACACCTTC. Translating it yields CASSQSGLSGYTF. The entire variable domain, with the rest obtained from reference TRBV3-1 and TRBJ1-2, is as follows: DTAVSQTPKYLVTQMGNDKSIKCEQNLGHDTMYWYKQDSKKFLKIMFSYNNKELIINETVPNRFSPKSPDKAHLNLHINSLELGDSAVYFCASSQSGLSGYTFGSGTRLTVV.

This clonotype was seen repeatedly, ten times or more. V and J are TRBV27 and TRBJ1-3, with D hard to call. Germline CDR1 MNHEY, CDR2 SMNVEV (reference sequence). Trimming took 8 bases from V and 4 from J, leaving 12 bases between them. The CDR3 consists of 13 residues. The CDR3 DNA reads as TGTGCCAGCTCAACTGACGGGGGAAACACCATATATTTT. Its protein product is CASSTDGGNTIYF.

Ten or more counts support this clonotype. CDR3 in DNA: TGTGCCAGCAGAGCTTACAACACCGGGGAGCTGTTTTTT. It encodes CASRAYNTGELFF. The chain employs TRBV6-5 and TRBJ2-2; no clear D gene. Germline CDR1 is MNHEY and CDR2 is SVGAGI. V lost 6 bases and J lost 2, with 7 bases in between. This CDR3 has 13 residues.

This clonotype was seen a handful of times. The chain employs TRBV3-1 and TRBJ1-5, with TRBD1 as a possible D gene (5 bases). The germline CDR1 and CDR2 sequences are LGHDT and YNNKEL (reference sequence). Trimming removed 1 base from V and 3 bases from J, with 16 bases in between. This CDR3 contains 17 residues. In DNA, the CDR3 is TGTGCCAGCAGCCAAGTACTCGGGGGAACGGTCAATCAGCCCCAGCATTTT. This encodes CASSQVLGGTVNQPQHF. Together with reference TRBV3-1 and TRBJ1-5, the CDR3 gives the full variable domain: DTAVSQTPKYLVTQMGNDKSIKCEQNLGHDTMYWYKQDSKKFLKIMFSYNNKELIINETVPNRFSPKSPDKAHLNLHINSLELGDSAVYFCASSQVLGGTVNQPQHFGDGTRLSIL.

This clonotype showed up many times. The junction departs from germline at one end; a sequencing error may be responsible. The rearrangement uses TRBV6-5 and TRBJ1-2; maybe TRBD1 (5 bases). Germline V gene data show CDR1 as MNHEY and CDR2 as SVGAGI. The CDR3 contains 11 residues. The CDR3 nucleotides read TGTGCCAGCAGTTTCCAGGGTGGAGTATCTTTC. Translated, it gives CASSFQGGVSF.

The V gene is TRBV12-3 or TRBV12-4, the J gene TRBJ2-4; 7 nucleotides match TRBD1. This CDR3 has 15 amino acids. With 7 bases clipped from V and 6 bases from J, the junction kept 12 bases outside the gene matches. CDR3 sequence: CASNQDRSLGNIQYF. CDR3 bases: TGTGCCAGCAACCAGGACAGGTCCCTCGGAAACATTCAGTACTTC.

This clonotype was seen many times. The chain employs TRBV7-2 and TRBJ2-7; D might be TRBD2 (6 bases). In germline, CDR1 is SGHTA, CDR2 FQGNSA. The CDR3 has 14 amino acids. Trimming cost V 5 bases and J 6 bases, with 17 bases left between them. The CDR3 region is CASSVRQGGGEQYF. CDR3 DNA sequence: TGTGCCAGCAGCGTAAGGCAGGGAGGTGGCGAGCAGTACTTC.

At least ten counts were recorded for this clonotype. CDR3 in DNA: TGTGCCAGCAGCTTAGCGGCAGGGAATAACAATCAGCCCCAGCATTTT. Protein: CASSLAAGNNNQPQHF. This chain uses TRBV7-8 with TRBJ1-5, with D maybe TRBD1 (5 bases). The CDR3 consists of 16 residues. Germline loops: CDR1 SGHVS, CDR2 FQNEAQ. V shed 0 bases and J shed 3 bases, with 12 bases lying between them.

The chain uses TRBV7-2 and TRBJ2-5, with TRBD2 as a possible D gene (5 bases). Germline values: CDR1 SGHTA, CDR2 FQGNSA. Trimming shortened V by 5 bases and J by 5 bases, and 12 bases separated the two germline ends. The CDR3 totals 13 residues. The CDR3 protein is CASSPDWIETQYF. CDR3 nucleotides: TGTGCCAGCAGCCCGGACTGGATTGAGACCCAGTACTTC.